This TCR beta chain was sequenced in a study of neurological immune-mediated disorders. This clonotype was picked up a small number of times. Its antigen is as yet unknown. Whole-study results and caveats: One cluster of related CDR3 sequences contained, by phylogenetic grouping, the repertoires of 18 of 34 multiple sclerosis patients and formed a possible signature.

Germline V CDR1 and CDR2: LNHNV, YYDKDF (reference sequence). The V and J ends lost 0 bases and 2 bases respectively, with 8 bases between them. CDR3 length: 15 amino acids. MiXCR, applied by TCRdb to the 5' RACE reads, yields one record per CDR3 protein. The sample has about 19,000 distinct CDR3 sequences; more than 2% are singletons. J is TRBJ2-1 and V is TRBV15; D is perhaps TRBD2 (6 bases). Material: PBMCs. The clonotype was recovered from a woman aged 18-30 years with multiple sclerosis. This CDR3 is CATSREGGTYNEQFF. In nucleotides, the CDR3 is TGTGCCACCAGCAGAGAGGGGGGAACCTACAATGAGCAGTTCTTC.